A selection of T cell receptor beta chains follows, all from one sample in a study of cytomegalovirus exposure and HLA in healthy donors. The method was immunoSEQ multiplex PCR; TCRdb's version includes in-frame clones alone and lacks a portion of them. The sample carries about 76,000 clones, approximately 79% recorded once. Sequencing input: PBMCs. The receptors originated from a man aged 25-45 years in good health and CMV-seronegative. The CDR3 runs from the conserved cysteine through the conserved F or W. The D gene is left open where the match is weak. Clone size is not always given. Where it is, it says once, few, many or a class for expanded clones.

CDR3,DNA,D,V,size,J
CASSGKGGTNQPQHF,TGTGCCAGCAGTGGGAAAGGGGGTACAAATCAGCCCCAGCATTTT,-,TRBV25-1,-,TRBJ1-5
CASSKTRDRLVNQPQHF,TGTGCCAGCTCAAAAACGCGGGACAGGTTAGTTAATCAGCCCCAGCATTTT,TRBD1,TRBV18,-,TRBJ1-5
CASSDSSGGVGEQFF,TGTGCCAGCAGTGACTCTAGCGGCGGAGTCGGTGAGCAGTTCTTC,-,TRBV6-4,-,TRBJ2-1
CASSPGGQGVANYGYTF,TGTGCCAGCAGCCCGGGCGGACAGGGGGTCGCTAACTATGGCTACACCTTC,TRBD1,TRBV28,-,TRBJ1-2
CSAWTSYSDEQYF,TGCAGCGCCTGGACTAGTTACTCCGACGAGCAGTACTTC,TRBD2,TRBV29-1,-,TRBJ2-7
CASSEKEGWLFGYTF,TGTGCCAGCAGTGAAAAGGAGGGTTGGTTGTTTGGCTACACCTTC,-,TRBV6-1,-,TRBJ1-2
CASSQTRQGALLSSFF,TGTGCCAGCAGCCAAACCCGACAGGGGGCGCTTCTGTCGTCTTTCTTT,TRBD1,TRBV7-2,few,TRBJ1-1
CASLTGGANYGYTF,TGTGCCTCCCTAACAGGGGGCGCGAACTATGGCTACACCTTC,TRBD1,TRBV30,-,TRBJ1-2
CASSSTGGNYGYTF,TGTGCCAGTAGTAGCACAGGGGGCAACTATGGCTACACCTTC,TRBD1,TRBV19,-,TRBJ1-2
CASSMSSANYGYTF,TGTGCCAGTAGTATGAGCAGCGCTAACTATGGCTACACCTTC,-,TRBV19,-,TRBJ1-2
CASSLFLGQQETQYF,TGTGCCAGCAGCTTGTTTCTCGGACAGCAAGAGACCCAGTACTTC,-,TRBV7-2,-,TRBJ2-5
CASSPGDVSGGNGYTF,TGTGCCAGCTCACCCGGGGACGTATCAGGGGGGAATGGCTACACCTTC,TRBD1,TRBV18,-,TRBJ1-2
CASSPSGHQPQHF,TGTGCCAGCAGTCCGTCAGGGCACCAGCCCCAGCATTTT,-,TRBV28,few,TRBJ1-5
CSATTVTKNIQYF,TGCAGCGCTACGACAGTAACCAAAAACATTCAGTACTTC,-,TRBV29-1,-,TRBJ2-4
CASSQEQGGRYEQYF,TGCGCCAGCAGCCAAGAACAGGGGGGCCGCTACGAGCAGTACTTC,TRBD1,TRBV4-3,-,TRBJ2-7
CASRISTGGESEAFF,TGTGCCAGCAGAATTTCGACAGGGGGCGAAAGTGAAGCTTTCTTT,TRBD1,TRBV5-5,once,TRBJ1-1
CASSRGVQETQYF,TGTGCCAGCAGCCGCGGGGTTCAAGAGACCCAGTACTTC,-,TRBV7-9,-,TRBJ2-5
CSSSLTGQTGDYNEQFF,TGTTCCAGCAGCTTAACCGGGCAGACGGGGGATTACAATGAGCAGTTCTTC,-,TRBV7-9,-,TRBJ2-1
CASSLGQGETQYF,TGTGCCAGCAGCTTAGGGCAGGGAGAGACCCAGTACTTC,-,TRBV11-3,-,TRBJ2-5
CASSLPRDRGYEQYF,TGTGCCAGCAGCTTGCCACGGGACAGGGGCTACGAGCAGTACTTC,TRBD1,TRBV7-2,-,TRBJ2-7
CASSLTSAYSYEQYF,TGTGCCAGCAGCCTTACTAGCGCGTACTCCTACGAGCAGTACTTC,TRBD2,TRBV11-2,-,TRBJ2-7
CASSLSGGEAFF,TGTGCCAGCAGTTTATCGGGGGGGGAAGCTTTCTTT,-,TRBV27,-,TRBJ1-1
CASGRQYTGELFF,TGTGCCAGCGGCCGACAGTACACCGGGGAGCTGTTTTTT,-,TRBV6-1,-,TRBJ2-2
CASSSPARQETQYF,TGTGCCAGCAGCTCCCCGGCGAGGCAAGAGACCCAGTACTTC,-,TRBV5-5,-,TRBJ2-5
CASKSPGTADGYTF,TGTGCCAGCAAGAGCCCCGGGACTGCGGATGGCTACACCTTC,-,TRBV28,-,TRBJ1-2
CASSLTFQSGMWEQYF,TGTGCCAGCAGCTTAACGTTCCAATCGGGTATGTGGGAGCAGTACTTC,-,TRBV7-3,-,TRBJ2-7
CASSQDSGAGANVLTF,TGTGCCAGCAGCCAAGATTCCGGGGCTGGGGCCAACGTCCTGACTTTC,-,TRBV4-2,-,TRBJ2-6